Following are 22 T cell receptor beta chains from one sample sequenced in a study of T cells in Graves' hyperthyroidism and ophthalmopathy. Authors of the study amplified TCR beta CDR3 regions from RNA transcripts. Researchers ran a first-round RT-PCR on the TCR CDR3 using the HTBI primer set. TCRdb re-analysed the multiplex PCR reads in MiXCR, keeping a single row per CDR3 protein. The sample has around 430,000 distinct CDR3 sequences, about 15% seen once. The sample was blood. The receptors were gathered from a woman aged 30 to 39 with Graves' hyperthyroidism.

The rearrangement uses TRBV20-1 and TRBJ1-5, with D possibly matching TRBD1 (5 bases). The V gene's germline CDR1 is DFQATT and CDR2 SNEGSKA (reference sequence). V dropped 6 bases and J dropped 0 bases, with 15 bases sitting between them. This CDR3 comprises 15 residues. CDR3 bases: TGCAGTGCCCAACTTCAGGGTTATAGCAATCAGCCCCAGCATTTT. As protein: CSAQLQGYSNQPQHF.

In DNA form, the CDR3 reads TGTGCCAGCAGCGTATCCCCTGGGACAGGGAACACTGAAGCTTTCTTT. Its protein is CASSVSPGTGNTEAFF. The chain joins TRBV9 to TRBJ1-1; 8 positions agree with TRBD1. Per the germline V gene, CDR1 is SGDLS and CDR2 is YYNGEE. The CDR3 runs to 16 residues. V was clipped by 1 base and J by 1 base; unmatched bases: 6.

V and J are TRBV11-2 and TRBJ1-6; no clear D gene. Trimming stripped 3 bases from V and 0 bases from J, with 6 bases between. The CDR3 extends over 15 amino acids. The germline V gene encodes CDR1 SGHAT and CDR2 FQNNGV. CDR3 sequence: CASSFPSSYNSPLHF. Here the CDR3 DNA reads TGTGCCAGCAGCTTCCCCAGCTCCTATAATTCACCCCTCCACTTT.

The chain uses TRBV16 and TRBJ1-2; D may be TRBD1 (5 bases). Trimming cost V 2 bases and J 0 bases, with 16 bases left between them. The CDR3 is made up of 17 amino acids. Germline-derived CDR1 and CDR2 are KGHSY and FQNENV. In nucleotides, the CDR3 is TGTGCCAGCAGCCAACCCTCACCAGGGTCGTCTAACTATGGCTACACCTTC. It yields the protein CASSQPSPGSSNYGYTF.

This clonotype was picked up a small number of times. This sequence joins TRBV27 and TRBJ2-2; no reliable D call. CDR3 length: 14 amino acids. Per the germline V gene, CDR1 is MNHEY and CDR2 is SMNVEV (reference sequence). V dropped 7 bases and J dropped 7 bases, with 16 bases sitting between them. CDR3 bases: TGTGCCAGCACGCCGGTCCCGTTCGACGGGGAGCTGTTTTTT. This gives the protein CASTPVPFDGELFF.

This clonotype was recorded a few times. The chain links TRBV27 to TRBJ1-1; D remains ambiguous. There are 15 residues in the CDR3. Trimming stripped 2 bases from V and 4 bases from J, with 14 bases between. Germline lookup yields CDR1 MNHEY and CDR2 SMNVEV (reference sequence). CDR3 bases: TGTGCCAGCAGTTTAAGTTTCTGGGGAGGCACTGAAGCTTTCTTT. Translated, it gives CASSLSFWGGTEAFF.

This clonotype was observed a handful of times. This chain connects TRBV6-1 to TRBJ1-1, with D perhaps TRBD1 (5 bases). Trimming took off 4 bases at V and 3 bases at J, with 18 bases between the two ends. CDR3 size: 16 residues. Germline CDR1 is MNHNS and CDR2 is SASEGT. As DNA, the CDR3 is TGTGCCAGCAGTGGGGGCAGTAAAGGGTCGGACACTGAAGCTTTCTTT. It is translated as CASSGGSKGSDTEAFF.

There are many counts of this clonotype. The chain carries TRBV2 and TRBJ2-1; 8 bases are a match to TRBD1. J was trimmed by 4 bases and V by 5 bases; bases with no gene match: 7. The CDR3 is 15 residues long. Per the germline V gene, CDR1 is SNHLY and CDR2 is FYNNEI. CDR3 nucleotide sequence: TGTGCCAGCAGTCTAGACAGGGGAAGGTACAATGAGCAGTTCTTC. This sequence encodes CASSLDRGRYNEQFF.

The rearrangement joins TRBV12-3 or TRBV12-4 to TRBJ2-5; 9 bases agree with TRBD1. The CDR3 consists of 15 residues. After removal of 3 bases from V and 5 bases from J, the junction contained 7 bases not matched to a gene. CDR3 DNA sequence: TGTGCCAGCAGTTTGGGACAGGGATTAGGGGAGACCCAGTACTTC. Its protein is CASSLGQGLGETQYF.

This clonotype was counted a few times. The chain links TRBV4-2 to TRBJ2-1, with 9 bases matching TRBD2. The germline gives CDR1 LGHNA, CDR2 YNFKEQ. This CDR3 region has 15 residues. Losses at the gene ends were 0 bases for V and 9 bases for J; bases not matched to a gene: 6. As DNA, the CDR3 is TGTGCCAGCAGCCAAGATACTAGCGGGTCGGGTGAGCAGTTCTTC. This codes for CASSQDTSGSGEQFF.

The table lists this clonotype with many counts. V usage is TRBV28 and J usage is TRBJ2-1; the match to TRBD2 covers 11 bases. The CDR3 is made up of 14 amino acids. J gave up 6 bases and V 3 bases, and 1 base lay outside the gene matches. Germline V lookup: CDR1 MDHEN, CDR2 SYDVKM. The CDR3 loop is CASSFTSGGNEQFF. CDR3 in DNA: TGTGCCAGCAGTTTTACTAGCGGGGGCAATGAGCAGTTCTTC.

This clonotype was detected ten times or more. This chain connects TRBV3-1 to TRBJ2-3; 9 nucleotides agree with TRBD2. Per the germline V gene, CDR1 is LGHDT and CDR2 is YNNKEL (reference sequence). V was pared by 2 bases and J by 3 bases, with 3 bases of the junction left unmatched. CDR3 length equals 15 residues. Written as DNA, the CDR3 is TGTGCCAGCAGCCAACTTCTAGCGGGAACAGATACGCAGTATTTT. It codes for CASSQLLAGTDTQYF.

This clonotype was seen ten or more times. The chain combines TRBV28 with TRBJ2-3, with 7 bases matching TRBD2. Looked up from germline, CDR1 is MDHEN and CDR2 is SYDVKM. V dropped 10 bases and J dropped 2; count of bases not matched to a gene: 9. This CDR3 region has 14 residues. DNA of the CDR3: TGTGCCACCCGATCACTAGCGACCACAGATACGCAGTATTTT. It yields the protein CATRSLATTDTQYF. The whole variable domain, filled in from reference TRBV28 and TRBJ2-3, reads DVKVTQSSRYLVKRTGEKVFLECVQDMDHENMFWYRQDPGLGLRLIYFSYDVKMKEKGDIPEGYSVSREKKERFSLILESASTNQTSMYLCATRSLATTDTQYFGPGTRLTVL.

This clonotype was seen ten or more times. This sequence joins TRBV2 and TRBJ2-4; TRBD2 is a possible D gene (6 bases). With 4 bases removed from V and 6 bases from J, the gap between germline ends came to 10 bases. Germline CDR1 reads SNHLY; CDR2 reads FYNNEI. CDR3 length: 13 amino acids. The DNA for the CDR3 is TGTGCCAGCAGTGCCGGGACTCTAAACATTCAGTACTTC. Translation: CASSAGTLNIQYF.

A remark on this clonotype: Mismatch with germline at one junction end may stem from a read error. The V call is TRBV7-6, the J call TRBJ1-4; 8 nucleotides agree with TRBD1. The CDR3 runs to 15 residues. Germline V gene sequence: CDR1 SGHVS, CDR2 FNYEAQ. CDR3 in DNA: TGTGCCAGCAGCTCCCGACAGGGGATCAATGAAAAACTGTCTTTT. This codes for CASSSRQGINEKLSF.

This clonotype was seen a handful of times. The chain joins TRBV7-2 to TRBJ1-1; TRBD1 aligns across 9 bases. Germline V CDR1 and CDR2: SGHTA, FQGNSA. V lost 5 bases and J lost 2; bases outside the gene matches: 6. This CDR3 contains 15 residues. The CDR3 region is CASSDRGGVNTEAFF. Here the CDR3 DNA reads TGTGCCAGCAGCGACAGGGGGGGGGTCAACACTGAAGCTTTCTTT.

There are a few counts of this clonotype. The CDR3 region is CASSAGRAWNEQYF. In DNA, the CDR3 is TGTGCCAGCAGTGCCGGGAGGGCCTGGAACGAGCAGTACTTC. The chain recombines TRBV28 with TRBJ2-7; 8 bases align to TRBD2. The CDR3 covers 14 residues. Germline CDR1 is MDHEN and CDR2 is SYDVKM. After removal of 5 bases from V and 5 bases from J, the junction contained 8 bases not matched to a gene.

The table lists this clonotype with many counts. V usage is TRBV18 and J usage is TRBJ2-7, with D perhaps matching TRBD1 or TRBD2 (5 bases each). V dropped 6 bases and J dropped 4 bases, with 13 bases sitting between them. Looked up from germline, CDR1 is KGHSH and CDR2 is LQKENI. The CDR3 has 13 amino acids. Here the CDR3 reads CASSVGTEYEQYF. In nucleotides, the CDR3 is TGTGCCAGCTCCGTCGGGACGGAGTACGAGCAGTACTTC. Based on the CDR3 plus reference TRBV18 and TRBJ2-7, the full variable domain is NAGVMQNPRHLVRRRGQEARLRCSPMKGHSHVYWYRQLPEEGLKFMVYLQKENIIDESGMPKERFSAEFPKEGPSILRIQQVVRGDSAAYFCASSVGTEYEQYFGPGTRLTVT.

This sequence joins TRBV9 and TRBJ2-3; D perhaps matches TRBD2 (6 bases). Trimming removed 4 bases from V and 2 bases from J, with 17 bases in between. Germline lookup yields CDR1 SGDLS and CDR2 YYNGEE. CDR3 size: 16 residues. CDR3 coding DNA: TGTGCCAGCAGCACTCATAGACTAGAGTCCACAGATACGCAGTATTTT. Translated: CASSTHRLESTDTQYF.

V gene TRBV6-2 or TRBV6-3 combines with J gene TRBJ2-3, with 8 bases identical to TRBD1. This CDR3 is 14 amino acids long. Germline V lookup: CDR1 MNHEY, CDR2 SVGEGT. J lost 0 bases, V lost 7 bases, and 3 bases had no gene match. The DNA of the CDR3 is TGTGCCAGCACCCAGGGGGCTAGCACAGATACGCAGTATTTT. Amino acids: CASTQGASTDTQYF.

This clonotype was found many times. CDR3 sequence: CASSFGTNYGYTF. CDR3 DNA: TGTGCCAGCAGTTTCGGAACTAACTATGGCTACACCTTC. This rearrangement joins TRBV27 to TRBJ1-2, with D hard to call. V shed 3 bases and J shed 0 bases, with 5 bases lying between them. Germline V gene data show CDR1 as MNHEY and CDR2 as SMNVEV (reference sequence). The CDR3 has 13 residues.

The rearrangement joins TRBV29-1 to TRBJ2-2, with a tentative D call TRBD1 (6 bases). CDR1 and CDR2 from the germline V gene are SQVTM and ANQGSEA. Trimming stripped 8 bases from V and 5 bases from J, with 15 bases between. This CDR3 has 13 amino acids. CDR3 region: CSSYQGSTGELFF. CDR3 bases: TGCAGCTCATATCAGGGGAGTACCGGGGAGCTGTTTTTT.